Each of the 28 T cell receptor beta chains below was sequenced from the same sample in a study of tumor-infiltrating lymphocytes in localized non-small cell lung cancer. Clones were read by immunoSEQ multiplex PCR, and TCRdb kept only the in-frame ones, dropping some. The profile shows some 17,000 clones, more than 70% of them singletons. Specimen: uninvolved lung tissue not adjacent to the tumor. Receptor source: a human donor with non-small cell lung cancer.

This clone was detected a few times. The chain joins TRBV4-2 to TRBJ1-1; 7 nucleotides agree with TRBD1. The CDR3 extends over 13 amino acids. V gave up 5 bases and J gave up 10 bases; unmatched junction bases: 10. Germline lookup yields CDR1 LGHNA and CDR2 YNFKEQ. The CDR3 region has the DNA TGTGCCAGCAGCTCCGGGACAGATAGCAGAGCTTTCTTT. Translating it yields CASSSGTDSRAFF.

The V gene is TRBV25-1, the J gene TRBJ2-1; D possibly uses TRBD1 or TRBD2 (5 bases each). The CDR3 has 16 amino acids. Germline V CDR1 and CDR2: MGHDK, SYGVNS. V was cut by 1 base and J by 5 bases, with 15 bases left in between. For the CDR3, the DNA is TGTGCCAGCAGTGAATTTCCCGGGACCACAAACAATGAGCAGTTCTTC. Translating it yields CASSEFPGTTNNEQFF.

This clone was picked up a small number of times. The chain combines TRBV5-1 with TRBJ1-2; 8 bases line up with TRBD1. The CDR3 is 15 amino acids. CDR1 and CDR2 from the germline V gene are SGHRS and YFSETQ. Losses at the gene ends were 0 bases for V and 6 bases for J; bases not matched to a gene: 7. This chain's CDR3 is CASSLGPGGRDGYTF. The CDR3 nucleotides are TGCGCCAGCAGCTTGGGACCAGGGGGCAGGGATGGCTACACCTTC.

The chain is built from TRBV18 and TRBJ2-5, with D perhaps TRBD1 (5 bases). The germline V and J ends were trimmed by 1 base and 5 bases, with 8 bases remaining between them. The CDR3 covers 13 residues. The germline CDR1 and CDR2 sequences are KGHSH and LQKENI. CDR3 bases: TGTGCCAGCTCACCACAGGGGCTCGAGACCCAGTACTTC. It yields the protein CASSPQGLETQYF.

V gene TRBV5-1 combines with J gene TRBJ2-7; 13 positions match TRBD2. The V gene end was trimmed by 3 bases and the J gene end by 6 bases; junction bases not matched to a gene: 6. The CDR3 sequence is 15 residues long. Per germline, CDR1 SGHRS and CDR2 YFSETQ. The DNA of the CDR3 is TGCGCCAGCAGCTCCGGACTAGCGGGAGTATTCGAGCAGTACTTC. Translated: CASSSGLAGVFEQYF.

The CDR3 region has the DNA TGTGCCAGCAGCTTAACAGGGGGGGATGAAAAACTGTTTTTT. This gives the protein CASSLTGGDEKLFF. The rearrangement joins TRBV7-9 to TRBJ1-4; 8 nucleotides agree with TRBD1. CDR1 and CDR2 from the germline V gene are SEHNR and FQNEAQ (reference sequence). The CDR3 is 14 amino acids. The trim removed 2 bases at V and 6 bases at J, leaving 2 bases unmatched.

The chain is built from TRBV11-3 and TRBJ2-7, with a tentative D call TRBD2 (5 bases). The germline V gene encodes CDR1 SGHNT and CDR2 YENEEA. The CDR3 sequence is 15 residues long. Trimming removed 4 bases from V and 5 bases from J, with 18 bases in between. For the CDR3, the DNA is TGTGCCAGCAGCTCCCTATCGCCCGGGATCCACGAGCAGTACTTC. Its translation: CASSSLSPGIHEQYF.

The rearrangement joins TRBV11-3 to TRBJ2-2; unclear D gene. This CDR3 is 14 amino acids long. Between the trimmed V and J ends, which lost 5 bases and 5 bases, there was a span of 12 bases. Per the germline V gene, CDR1 is SGHNT and CDR2 is YENEEA. As DNA, the CDR3 is TGTGCCAGCAGCCCGTTCGAAGGGACCGGGGAGCTGTTTTTT. Translation: CASSPFEGTGELFF.

The chain combines TRBV28 with TRBJ1-5, with 10 positions matching TRBD1. J lost 6 bases, V lost 8 bases, and 7 bases had no gene match. The CDR3 loop spans 14 amino acids. Germline V gene data show CDR1 as MDHEN and CDR2 as SYDVKM. CDR3 in DNA: TGTGCCAGCCACGACAGGGGGCTTGGTCAGCCCCAGCATTTT. This encodes CASHDRGLGQPQHF.

J is TRBJ2-1 and V is TRBV10-1; 7 nucleotides match TRBD2. V gave up 5 bases and J gave up 6 bases; unmatched junction bases: 10. The germline V gene has CDR1 WNHNN and CDR2 SYGVQD (reference sequence). The CDR3 loop spans 15 amino acids. The CDR3 DNA is TGCGCCAGCAGTTCTCAACGGGAGGCTGGCAATGAGCAGTTCTTC. Residues: CASSSQREAGNEQFF.

This rearrangement joins TRBV5-5 to TRBJ1-2; D uncertain. Germline V gene sequence: CDR1 SGHKS, CDR2 YYEKEE (reference sequence). V was shortened by 0 bases and J by 2 bases, with 2 bases between the two germline ends. This CDR3 spans 12 amino acids. The CDR3 nucleotides read TGTGCCAGCAGCTTGGACAACTATGGCTACACCTTC. Its translation is CASSLDNYGYTF.

V gene TRBV6-5 combines with J gene TRBJ1-2; 7 bases agree with TRBD1. The trim removed 0 bases at V and 7 bases at J, leaving 11 bases unmatched. The CDR3 has 16 amino acids. Per germline, CDR1 MNHEY and CDR2 SVGAGI. This CDR3 reads CASSYSITGDLAGYTF. The CDR3 bases are TGTGCCAGCAGTTACTCAATAACAGGGGATCTCGCTGGCTACACCTTC.

In this sample, this clone turned up a few times. At one of its ends the junction is not consistent with the germline gene, which may arise from a read error. The V call is TRBV5-4, the J call TRBJ2-7; no clear D gene. Germline loops: CDR1 SGHNT, CDR2 YYREEE (reference sequence). The CDR3 runs 12 residues. For the CDR3, the DNA is TGTGCCAGCAGCTTGAGGAAGGGCGATTGGAACTTC. This encodes CASSLRKGDWNF.

The CDR3 nucleotides are TGTGCCAGCAACCCTAGCGGGAGTGCAGATACGCAGTATTTT. Translated, it gives CASNPSGSADTQYF. V gene TRBV7-9 combines with J gene TRBJ2-3; 10 bases fit TRBD2. V gave up 7 bases and J gave up 4 bases; unmatched junction bases: 5. Germline CDR1 reads SEHNR; CDR2 reads FQNEAQ (reference sequence). The CDR3 sequence is 14 residues long.

This chain uses TRBV5-1 with TRBJ2-1; 12 nucleotides line up with TRBD2. Germline V gene lookup returns CDR1 SGHRS and CDR2 YFSETQ. The CDR3 runs 15 residues. J gave up 8 bases and V 4 bases, and 7 bases lay outside the gene matches. The CDR3 region has the DNA TGCGCCAGCAGCGTGACTAGCGGGAGTCAATATGAGCAGTTCTTC. It translates to CASSVTSGSQYEQFF.

The chain links TRBV5-1 to TRBJ2-1, with D perhaps being TRBD1 or TRBD2 (5 bases each). The CDR3 runs 14 residues. V lost 2 bases and J 8 bases, leaving 14 bases between the germline ends. CDR1 is SGHRS, CDR2 YFSETQ, per germline. CDR3 sequence (DNA): TGCGCCAGCAGCTTCGGGACCCTGGGGGATGAGCAGTTCTTC. Encoded protein: CASSFGTLGDEQFF.

This chain uses TRBV21-1 with TRBJ2-1; the D call of TRBD1 is as the table states it, not checked on the DNA. TRBV21-1 is deemed a pseudogene. The CDR3 totals 17 residues. CDR3 residues: CASSKGTDRGVYNEQFF. CDR3 coding DNA: TGTGCCAGCAGCAAAGGGACCGACAGGGGTGTGTACAATGAGCAGTTCTTC.

This clone has a single count. The CDR3 is CASSLAQVQETQYF. The CDR3 coding sequence is TGCGCCAGCAGCTTGGCGCAGGTCCAAGAGACCCAGTACTTC. The chain recombines TRBV5-1 with TRBJ2-5; D call uncertain. Trimming took off 0 bases at V and 1 base at J, with 7 bases between the two ends. The CDR3 sequence is 14 residues long. Looked up from germline, CDR1 is SGHRS and CDR2 is YFSETQ.

This chain joins TRBV10-2 and TRBJ1-5; D call uncertain. The CDR3 sequence is 13 residues long. Germline CDR1 WSHSY, CDR2 SAAADI. V was pared by 6 bases and J by 6 bases, with 12 bases between. The CDR3 here is CASSLFLGQPQHF. CDR3 nucleotides: TGCGCCAGCAGCCTATTCCTGGGTCAGCCCCAGCATTTT.

This sequence joins TRBV13 and TRBJ2-1; D unclear. Germline loops: CDR1 PRHDT, CDR2 FYEKMQ (reference sequence). The CDR3 sequence is 12 residues long. V gave up 3 bases and J gave up 10 bases, with 10 bases separating them. The CDR3, as DNA: TGTGCCAGCAGCTTGCAGTTCCGGGAGCAGTTCTTC. This encodes CASSLQFREQFF.

This rearrangement joins TRBV14 to TRBJ2-7, with D unresolved. Germline loops: CDR1 SGHDN, CDR2 FVKESK. This CDR3 comprises 13 residues. V shed 0 bases and J shed 4 bases, with 7 bases lying between them. The CDR3 region has the DNA TGTGCCAGCAGCCAAGATGGGTATTACGAGCAGTACTTC. This codes for CASSQDGYYEQYF.

With respect to this clone: At one end the junction does not follow the germline gene, possibly because of a read error. V gene TRBV19 combines with J gene TRBJ2-3; D ambiguous. The CDR3 contains 13 residues. Looked up from germline, CDR1 is LNHDA and CDR2 is SQIVND (reference sequence). The CDR3 is CASSTVGTNTQYF. CDR3 nucleotide sequence: TGTGCCAGTAGTACGGTGGGCACAAATACGCAGTATTTT. The entire variable domain, with the rest obtained from reference TRBV19 and TRBJ2-3, is as follows: DGGITQSPKYLFRKEGQNVTLSCEQNLNHDAMYWYRQDPGQGLRLIYYSQIVNDFQKGDIAEGYSVSREKKESFPLTVTSAQKNPTAFYLCASSTVGTNTQYFGPGTRLTVL.

The chain recombines TRBV2 with TRBJ1-2; 8 nucleotides align to TRBD1. Germline-derived CDR1 and CDR2 are SNHLY and FYNNEI. Trimming cost V 6 bases and J 6 bases; bases outside gene matches: 6. CDR3 length equals 13 residues. The CDR3 DNA sequence: TGTGCCAGCAGGAAGGACAGGGATCATGGCTACACCTTC. Its translation is CASRKDRDHGYTF.

V is TRBV14 and J is TRBJ1-2; D possibly corresponds to TRBD1 (5 bases). Germline V lookup: CDR1 SGHDN, CDR2 FVKESK. The CDR3 is 14 residues long. V dropped 5 bases and J dropped 0 bases, with 10 bases sitting between them. Written as DNA, the CDR3 is TGTGCCAGCAGCGGGGCAGCAGCTAACTATGGCTACACCTTC. Protein: CASSGAAANYGYTF. Variable domain in full (rest from reference TRBV14 and TRBJ1-2): EAGVTQFPSHSVIEKGQTVTLRCDPISGHDNLYWYRRVMGKEIKFLLHFVKESKQDESGMPNNRFLAERTGGTYSTLKVQPAELEDSGVYFCASSGAAANYGYTFGSGTRLTVV.

The V call is TRBV2, the J call TRBJ1-2; TRBD1 aligns across 11 bases. Germline V gives CDR1 SNHLY, CDR2 FYNNEI. V shed 3 bases, J shed 5 bases, and the junction held 2 bases outside the gene matches. CDR3 length equals 14 residues. CDR3 sequence (DNA): TGTGCCAGCAGTGAGGGACAGGGGGTTTATGGCTACACCTTC. Translation: CASSEGQGVYGYTF.

The V gene is TRBV7-9, the J gene TRBJ1-1; D is ambiguous. The CDR3 has 13 amino acids. The ends were cut back, 1 base at V and 5 bases at J, with 8 bases in the middle. Germline V lookup: CDR1 SEHNR, CDR2 FQNEAQ (reference sequence). This CDR3 is CASSLVAVTEAFF. The CDR3 coding sequence is TGTGCCAGCAGCTTAGTCGCGGTTACTGAAGCTTTCTTT.

The chain joins TRBV6-4 to TRBJ1-2; D call uncertain. Germline lookup yields CDR1 MRHNA and CDR2 SNTAGT. V gave up 0 bases and J gave up 3 bases, with 11 bases separating them. CDR3 length equals 15 residues. This CDR3 is CASSDSMDWDYGYTF. CDR3 coding DNA: TGTGCCAGCAGTGACTCGATGGATTGGGACTATGGCTACACCTTC.

V usage is TRBV5-1 and J usage is TRBJ1-1; weak D call: TRBD1 (6 bases). Deletions cut 3 bases from V and 3 bases from J, with 12 bases between. Germline V gene sequence: CDR1 SGHRS, CDR2 YFSETQ. CDR3 length equals 14 residues. The CDR3 DNA sequence: TGCGCCAGCAGCTCACAGGGAGGCGACACTGAAGCTTTCTTT. This translates into CASSSQGGDTEAFF.